These 32 T cell receptor beta chains were sequenced from one sample in a study of glioma-infiltrating T cells. Amplification of TCR alpha and beta CDR3 regions from RNA used iRepertoire nested multiplex PCR. TCRdb used MiXCR to reprocess the multiplex PCR reads, holding one entry per CDR3 protein. The data show around 130,000 distinct CDR3 sequences, with under 30% seen just once and 27% held by the top ten. Sequenced sample: glioma tissue, nonneoplastic brain tissue, or PBMCs (not recorded which). The receptors were gathered from a human donor with low-grade glioma or glioblastoma, undergoing nonglioma brain surgery, or in good health (not recorded which).

The chain employs TRBV18 and TRBJ2-1, with 9 bases identical to TRBD1. The J segment lost 9 bases and the V segment lost 1 base, leaving 10 bases of the junction unmatched. This CDR3 contains 16 residues. Per germline, CDR1 KGHSH and CDR2 LQKENI. CDR3 nucleotide sequence: TGTGCCAGCTCACCACTCCGGGACAGGGACATAGGTGAGCAGTTCTTC. Protein sequence: CASSPLRDRDIGEQFF. Supplemented by reference TRBV18 and TRBJ2-1, the full variable domain reads NAGVMQNPRHLVRRRGQEARLRCSPMKGHSHVYWYRQLPEEGLKFMVYLQKENIIDESGMPKERFSAEFPKEGPSILRIQQVVRGDSAAYFCASSPLRDRDIGEQFFGPGTRLTVL.

This clonotype came up many times. V is TRBV20-1 and J is TRBJ2-5, with 9 nucleotides matching TRBD1. The CDR3 covers 14 residues. The germline V gene has CDR1 DFQATT and CDR2 SNEGSKA (reference sequence). V lost 4 bases to trimming and J lost 2 bases; unmatched junction nucleotides: 5. CDR3 sequence: CSAKDRGQQETQYF. In DNA form, the CDR3 reads TGCAGTGCTAAGGACAGGGGACAACAAGAGACCCAGTACTTC.

This clonotype was found many times. The chain is built from TRBV27 and TRBJ2-3; 10 bases fit TRBD1. Trimming took 7 bases from V and 4 from J; bases not matched to a gene: 11. The CDR3 extends over 16 amino acids. The germline V gene encodes CDR1 MNHEY and CDR2 SMNVEV (reference sequence). The CDR3 nucleotides read TGTGCCAGCACCTCGAGGGGGACAGGGGACCCAGATACGCAGTATTTT. The encoded protein is CASTSRGTGDPDTQYF.

V usage is TRBV4-2 and J usage is TRBJ2-1; 11 bases match TRBD2. This CDR3 spans 16 amino acids. Germline assignment: CDR1 LGHNA and CDR2 YNFKEQ. The ends lost 0 bases at V and 2 bases at J; junction bases unmatched: 0. The CDR3 here is CASSQDSGGAYNEQFF. The CDR3 DNA is TGTGCCAGCAGCCAAGATAGCGGGGGGGCCTACAATGAGCAGTTCTTC.

This chain links TRBV3-1 with TRBJ1-1; TRBD1 is a possible D gene (5 bases). The V gene lost 2 bases and the J gene lost 4 bases, with 17 bases spanning the gap. This CDR3 region has 16 residues. Germline-derived CDR1 and CDR2 are LGHDT and YNNKEL (reference sequence). CDR3 in DNA: TGTGCCAGCAGCCAATATGGGGCGAGTAGGCGCACTGAAGCTTTCTTT. Translating it yields CASSQYGASRRTEAFF.

This chain connects TRBV7-9 to TRBJ1-2, with 8 positions matching TRBD1. The CDR3 length is 15 residues. The V segment lost 5 bases and the J segment 2 bases; nucleotides outside the gene matches: 7. CDR1 and CDR2 (germline): SEHNR, FQNEAQ (reference sequence). CDR3 DNA: TGTGCCAGCAGCACCCCGGACAGGGCAAACTATGGCTACACCTTC. Translation: CASSTPDRANYGYTF.

The sample holds a few counts of this clonotype. The chain employs TRBV7-9 and TRBJ2-2, with unresolved D. This CDR3 contains 15 residues. Trimming took off 1 base at V and 1 base at J, with 7 bases between the two ends. CDR1 and CDR2 from the germline V gene are SEHNR and FQNEAQ (reference sequence). In DNA form, the CDR3 reads TGTGCCAGCAGCTTAGAGCGTCAGAACACCGGGGAGCTGTTTTTT. Protein sequence: CASSLERQNTGELFF.

This clonotype has just a few counts. The chain carries TRBV7-9 and TRBJ1-2; D unresolved. The V and J ends lost 5 bases and 4 bases respectively, with 11 bases between them. The CDR3 is 13 residues long. Germline V gene lookup returns CDR1 SEHNR and CDR2 FQNEAQ (reference sequence). This CDR3 reads CASSPTAAYGYTF. CDR3 coding DNA: TGTGCCAGCAGCCCTACGGCCGCCTATGGCTACACCTTC.

This sequence joins TRBV7-2 and TRBJ1-2; unclear D gene. The V gene's germline CDR1 is SGHTA and CDR2 FQGNSA. CDR3 length: 14 amino acids. V was clipped by 3 bases and J by 8 bases, with 16 bases between them. CDR3 in amino acids: CASSLSPGTGGYTF. CDR3 coding DNA: TGTGCCAGCAGCTTGTCCCCGGGAACGGGAGGCTACACCTTC.

This clonotype was recorded at least ten times. J is TRBJ2-2 and V is TRBV27; D is perhaps TRBD1 or TRBD2 (5 bases each). This CDR3 region has 15 residues. V lost 10 bases, J lost 1 base, and 16 bases lay in between. Germline V gene sequence: CDR1 MNHEY, CDR2 SMNVEV (reference sequence). The DNA of the CDR3 is TGTGCCACCAGCACCTGGGGACGGAACACCGGGGAGCTGTTTTTT. Residues: CATSTWGRNTGELFF.

V usage is TRBV27 and J usage is TRBJ2-3, with D possibly matching TRBD1 (5 bases). In germline, CDR1 is MNHEY, CDR2 SMNVEV (reference sequence). The CDR3 loop spans 14 amino acids. The ends were cut back, 5 bases at V and 3 bases at J, with 12 bases in the middle. This CDR3 is CASSEGRVTDTQYF. In DNA form, the CDR3 reads TGTGCCAGCAGTGAAGGCAGGGTAACAGATACGCAGTATTTT.

This clonotype was detected only once. This rearrangement joins TRBV9 to TRBJ2-3; TRBD2 might be the D (6 bases). Between the trimmed V and J ends, which lost 4 bases and 11 bases, there was a span of 14 bases. Germline CDR1 and CDR2: SGDLS and YYNGEE. This CDR3 comprises 12 residues. CDR3 DNA: TGTGCCAGCAGCCCAACCGGGCGGGAGCAGTATTTT. Translating it yields CASSPTGREQYF.

In this sample, this clonotype turned up a few times. CDR3 DNA: TGTGCCATCAGTGAGTTGGACAGGGGGCACACTGAAGCTTTCTTT. It specifies CAISELDRGHTEAFF. The V and J genes are TRBV10-3 and TRBJ1-1; the match to TRBD1 covers 11 bases. V lost 1 base to trimming and J lost 3 bases; unmatched junction nucleotides: 1. Germline lookup yields CDR1 ENHRY and CDR2 SYGVKD. This CDR3 contains 15 residues.

This clonotype was found a few times. The rearrangement joins TRBV24-1 to TRBJ2-3; 8 bases align to TRBD2. V shed 11 bases and J 5 bases; nucleotides not matched to a gene: 8. The CDR3 extends over 13 amino acids. Germline V lookup: CDR1 KGHDR, CDR2 SFDVKD. CDR3 region: CAIRRGAEDTQYF. The CDR3 DNA sequence: TGTGCCATCCGGCGGGGGGCTGAAGATACGCAGTATTTT.

This rearrangement joins TRBV12-3 or TRBV12-4 to TRBJ2-1; 9 nucleotides align to TRBD1. This CDR3 is 16 amino acids long. Trimming took 5 bases from V and 3 from J; bases not matched to a gene: 8. The CDR3 DNA reads TGTGCCAGCAGTGACCCCCGGGACAGGGACTACAATGAGCAGTTCTTC. Translating gives CASSDPRDRDYNEQFF.

This clonotype turned up a few times. V gene TRBV20-1 combines with J gene TRBJ2-2; D is perhaps TRBD2 (7 bases). This CDR3 comprises 16 residues. V was clipped by 3 bases and J by 7 bases, with 21 bases between them. CDR1 is DFQATT and CDR2 is SNEGSKA in the germline V gene (reference sequence). CDR3 in DNA: TGCAGTGCTAGCGCGGGGGCTGGGGCAGGGAACGGGGAGCTGTTTTTT. Its protein product is CSASAGAGAGNGELFF.

This clonotype was counted only a few times. The rearrangement links TRBV2 to TRBJ2-5, with 9 positions matching TRBD2. Germline assignment: CDR1 SNHLY and CDR2 FYNNEI. This CDR3 comprises 16 residues. V lost 5 bases, J lost 9 bases, and 16 bases stayed unmatched. The CDR3 region is CASSTQQRGAGLAQYF. As DNA, the CDR3 is TGTGCCAGCAGTACTCAACAGCGGGGGGCCGGGTTGGCCCAGTACTTC.

Concerning this clonotype itself: This may be a read error: a much more frequent sequence differs by one nucleotide. The chain uses TRBV7-2 and TRBJ2-1; possibly TRBD1 for D (5 bases). The germline V gene encodes CDR1 SGHTA and CDR2 FQGNSA. The length of the CDR3 is 15 residues. The DNA of the CDR3 is TGTGCCAGCAGCCCCTCTAGAATGTCGGACAATGAGAAGTTCTTC. Its translation is CASSPSRMSDNEKFF. Supplemented by reference TRBV7-2 and TRBJ2-1, the full variable domain reads GAGVSQSPSNKVTEKGKDVELRCDPISGHTALYWYRQSLGQGLEFLIYFQGNSAPDKSGLPSDRFSAERTGGSVSTLTIQRTQQEDSAVYLCASSPSRMSDNEKFFGPGTRLTVL.

This clonotype was detected ten times or more. The chain couples TRBV20-1 to TRBJ1-1; 9 bases match TRBD1. The ends lost 6 bases at V and 0 bases at J; junction bases unmatched: 8. This CDR3 is built from 15 residues. Germline V gene data show CDR1 as DFQATT and CDR2 as SNEGSKA (reference sequence). The CDR3 nucleotides read TGCAGTGCCCTGGGGACAGGGCTCGTGAACACTGAAGCTTTCTTT. It specifies CSALGTGLVNTEAFF.

Comments on this clonotype: A junction end diverges from the germline sequence, so it may reflect a read error. The gene calls are TRBV7-9 and TRBJ2-5; tentative D call: TRBD1 (6 bases). The CDR3 loop spans 14 amino acids. Germline V gene sequence: CDR1 SEHNR, CDR2 FQNEAQ (reference sequence). CDR3 loop: CASSNQGIQETQYF. Written as DNA, the CDR3 is TGCGCCAGCAGCAATCAGGGGATCCAAGAGACCCAGTACTTC.

This clonotype showed up just a few times. The chain couples TRBV11-2 to TRBJ2-5, with D maybe TRBD1 (5 bases). V was pared by 5 bases and J by 3 bases, with 13 bases between. The germline CDR1 and CDR2 sequences are SGHAT and FQNNGV. The length of the CDR3 is 14 residues. CDR3 region: CASSALSREETQYF. The CDR3 bases are TGTGCCAGCAGCGCCCTTTCCAGGGAAGAGACCCAGTACTTC.

This clonotype was recorded once. Just one base apart from a much larger clone, this may be a read error. The genes are TRBV7-2 and TRBJ1-2; no definite D call. Germline V lookup: CDR1 SGHTA, CDR2 FQGNSA. This CDR3 is 15 amino acids long. V lost 2 bases, J lost 6 bases, and 16 bases lay in between. The CDR3: CASSLSVQPSHGYTF. In nucleotides, the CDR3 is TGTGCCAGCAGCTTATCGGTACAGCCATCTCATGGCTACACCTTC.

This clonotype came up a few times. The chain carries TRBV4-2 and TRBJ2-3; TRBD2 might be the D (7 bases). Germline V gene sequence: CDR1 LGHNA, CDR2 YNFKEQ. The CDR3 contains 14 residues. V lost 6 bases, J lost 5 bases, and 15 bases lay in between. The DNA of the CDR3 is TGTGCCAGCAGGGACGGGGGGCGGGGAGATACGCAGTATTTT. Translating it yields CASRDGGRGDTQYF.

The genes are TRBV6-1 and TRBJ2-3, with D possibly TRBD2 on 5 matching bases. Germline-derived CDR1 and CDR2 are MNHNS and SASEGT. Deletions cut 6 bases from V and 3 bases from J, with 13 bases between. The CDR3 runs to 14 residues. CDR3 DNA: TGTGCCAGCAGGTCGGGATTACAGACAGATACGCAGTATTTT. It is translated as CASRSGLQTDTQYF.

This clonotype was seen more than once but under ten times. This rearrangement joins TRBV6-1 to TRBJ1-2; D might be TRBD1 (5 bases). The CDR3 length is 15 residues. Germline V gene sequence: CDR1 MNHNS, CDR2 SASEGT. V lost 6 bases and J 0 bases, leaving 14 bases between the germline ends. This CDR3 is CASRKGGGANYGYTF. Here the CDR3 DNA reads TGTGCCAGCAGGAAAGGTGGGGGAGCTAACTATGGCTACACCTTC.

The sample holds many counts of this clonotype. The chain combines TRBV6-1 with TRBJ2-1; TRBD1 matches at 9 bases. Germline V gene data show CDR1 as MNHNS and CDR2 as SASEGT. V lost 5 bases, J lost 10 bases, and 6 bases stayed unmatched. The CDR3 has 13 amino acids. CDR3 loop: CASSYDGTGEQFF. As DNA, the CDR3 is TGTGCCAGCAGTTATGACGGGACAGGGGAGCAGTTCTTC.

The chain has TRBV7-9 and TRBJ2-7; 8 bases fit TRBD1. CDR3 size: 15 residues. Looked up from germline, CDR1 is SEHNR and CDR2 is FQNEAQ (reference sequence). V lost 5 bases, J lost 4 bases, and 10 bases stayed unmatched. For the CDR3, the DNA is TGTGCCAGCAGCGGATCTGACAGGGGCGAATACGAGCAGTACGTC. It codes for CASSGSDRGEYEQYV.

Only one count was recorded for this clonotype. One base away lies a much larger clone, so this may be a sequencing read error. CDR3: CASTLSTYTQYF. For the CDR3, the DNA is TGTGCCAGCACCCTCAGCACATATACGCAGTATTTT. This rearrangement joins TRBV28 to TRBJ2-3; D remains ambiguous. Germline loops: CDR1 MDHEN, CDR2 SYDVKM. CDR3 size: 12 residues.

This clonotype occurred a few times. The junction shows a germline mismatch at one end, possibly a read error. J is TRBJ1-5 and V is TRBV15; D might be TRBD1 (5 bases). Per the germline V gene, CDR1 is LNHNV and CDR2 is YYDKDF (reference sequence). This CDR3 has 16 residues. The CDR3 loop reads CATSMDRGVSNRPQHF. CDR3 sequence (DNA): TGTGCCACCAGCATGGATAGAGGGGTTAGCAATCGGCCCCAGCATTTT.

The chain is built from TRBV28 and TRBJ2-3, with TRBD2 matching 8 bases. The germline gives CDR1 MDHEN, CDR2 SYDVKM. CDR3 size: 15 residues. Trimming at V came to 5 bases and at J to 2 bases, leaving 6 bases not matched to a gene. The CDR3 region is CASSESSGVTDTQYF. The CDR3, as DNA: TGTGCCAGCAGTGAAAGTAGCGGGGTCACAGATACGCAGTATTTT. Full variable domain (remainder filled in from reference TRBV28 and TRBJ2-3): DVKVTQSSRYLVKRTGEKVFLECVQDMDHENMFWYRQDPGLGLRLIYFSYDVKMKEKGDIPEGYSVSREKKERFSLILESASTNQTSMYLCASSESSGVTDTQYFGPGTRLTVL.

This clonotype was detected ten times or more. The chain carries TRBV15 and TRBJ2-7; 7 bases align to TRBD2. V lost 1 base and J lost 5; bases outside the gene matches: 5. CDR1 is LNHNV and CDR2 is YYDKDF in the germline V gene (reference sequence). The CDR3 extends over 14 amino acids. CDR3 in DNA: TGTGCCACCAGCAGAGGCCTAGCGGCGGACGAGCAGTACGTC. Amino acid sequence: CATSRGLAADEQYV.

V is TRBV12-3 or TRBV12-4 and J is TRBJ1-3, with D possibly matching TRBD1 (6 bases). There are 14 residues in the CDR3. The ends were cut back, 6 bases at V and 0 bases at J, with 9 bases in the middle. CDR3 amino acids: CASRRTASGNTIYF. CDR3 DNA: TGTGCCAGCAGACGGACAGCCTCTGGAAACACCATATATTTT.